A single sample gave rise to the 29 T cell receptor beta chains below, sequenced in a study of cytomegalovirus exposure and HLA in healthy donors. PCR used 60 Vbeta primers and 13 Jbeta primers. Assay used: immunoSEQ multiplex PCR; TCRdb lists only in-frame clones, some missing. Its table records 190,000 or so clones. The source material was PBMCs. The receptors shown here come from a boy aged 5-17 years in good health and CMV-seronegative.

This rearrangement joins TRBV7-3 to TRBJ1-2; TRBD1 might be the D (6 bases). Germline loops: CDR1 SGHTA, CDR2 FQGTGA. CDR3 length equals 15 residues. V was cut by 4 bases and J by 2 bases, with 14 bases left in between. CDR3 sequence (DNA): TGTGCCAGCAGCTCGTCCGGGACAAGGAACTATGGCTACACCTTC. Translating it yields CASSSSGTRNYGYTF.

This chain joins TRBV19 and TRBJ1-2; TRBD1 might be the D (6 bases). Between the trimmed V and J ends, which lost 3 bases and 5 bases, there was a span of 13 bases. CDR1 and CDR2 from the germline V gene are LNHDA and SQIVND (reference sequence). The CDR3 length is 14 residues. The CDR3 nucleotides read TGTGCCAGTAGTATTCGGACAGTCCTTTATGGCTACACCTTC. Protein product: CASSIRTVLYGYTF. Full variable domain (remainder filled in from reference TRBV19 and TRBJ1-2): DGGITQSPKYLFRKEGQNVTLSCEQNLNHDAMYWYRQDPGQGLRLIYYSQIVNDFQKGDIAEGYSVSREKKESFPLTVTSAQKNPTAFYLCASSIRTVLYGYTFGSGTRLTVV.

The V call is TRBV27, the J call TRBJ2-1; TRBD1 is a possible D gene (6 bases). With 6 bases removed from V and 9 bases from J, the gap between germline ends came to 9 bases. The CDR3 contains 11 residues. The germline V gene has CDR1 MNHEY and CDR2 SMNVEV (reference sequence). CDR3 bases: TGTGCCAGCAGAACAGGGTTTGAGCAGTTCTTC. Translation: CASRTGFEQFF.

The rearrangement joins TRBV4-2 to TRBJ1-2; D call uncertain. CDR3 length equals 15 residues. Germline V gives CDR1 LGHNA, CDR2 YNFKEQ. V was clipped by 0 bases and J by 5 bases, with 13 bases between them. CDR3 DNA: TGTGCCAGCAGCCAAGACAAGGCGGCGGATTATGGCTACACCTTC. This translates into CASSQDKAADYGYTF.

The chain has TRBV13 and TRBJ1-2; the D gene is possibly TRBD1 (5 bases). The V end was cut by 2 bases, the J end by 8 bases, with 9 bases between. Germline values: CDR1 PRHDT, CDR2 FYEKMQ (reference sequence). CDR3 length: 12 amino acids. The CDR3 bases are TGTGCCAGCAGCTTAAGGGGCGGAGGCTACACCTTC. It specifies CASSLRGGGYTF.

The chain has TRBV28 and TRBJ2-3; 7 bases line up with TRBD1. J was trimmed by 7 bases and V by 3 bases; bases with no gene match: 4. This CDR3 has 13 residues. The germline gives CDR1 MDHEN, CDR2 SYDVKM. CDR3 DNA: TGTGCCAGCAGTTTCCAGACAGGGAATACGCAGTATTTT. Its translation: CASSFQTGNTQYF. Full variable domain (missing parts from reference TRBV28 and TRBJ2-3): DVKVTQSSRYLVKRTGEKVFLECVQDMDHENMFWYRQDPGLGLRLIYFSYDVKMKEKGDIPEGYSVSREKKERFSLILESASTNQTSMYLCASSFQTGNTQYFGPGTRLTVL.

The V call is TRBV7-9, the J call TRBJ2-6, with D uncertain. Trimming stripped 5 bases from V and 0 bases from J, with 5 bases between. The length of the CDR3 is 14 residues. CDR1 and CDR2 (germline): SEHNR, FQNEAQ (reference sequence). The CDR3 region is CASSQVSGANVLTF. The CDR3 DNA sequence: TGTGCCAGCAGCCAGGTCTCTGGGGCCAACGTCCTGACTTTC.

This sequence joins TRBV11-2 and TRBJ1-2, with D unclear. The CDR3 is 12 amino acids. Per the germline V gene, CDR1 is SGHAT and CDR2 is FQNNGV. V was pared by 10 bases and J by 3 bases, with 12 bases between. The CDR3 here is CATGGLHYGYTF. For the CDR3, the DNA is TGTGCCACCGGAGGGCTTCACTATGGCTACACCTTC. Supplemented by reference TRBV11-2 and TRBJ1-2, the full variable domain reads EAGVAQSPRYKIIEKRQSVAFWCNPISGHATLYWYQQILGQGPKLLIQFQNNGVVDDSQLPKDRFSAERLKGVDSTLKIQPAKLEDSAVYLCATGGLHYGYTFGSGTRLTVV.

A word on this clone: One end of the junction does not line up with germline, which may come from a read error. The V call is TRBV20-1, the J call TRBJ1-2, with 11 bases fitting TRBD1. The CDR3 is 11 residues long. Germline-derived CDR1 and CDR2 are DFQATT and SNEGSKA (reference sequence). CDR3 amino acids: CSAPDRGQGFF. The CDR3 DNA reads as TGCAGTGCTCCGGACAGGGGGCAGGGGTTCTTC.

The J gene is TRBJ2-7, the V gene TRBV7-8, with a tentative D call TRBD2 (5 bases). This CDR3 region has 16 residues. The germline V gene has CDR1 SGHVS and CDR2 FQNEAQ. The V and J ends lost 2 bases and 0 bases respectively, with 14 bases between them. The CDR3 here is CASSLSLEGTSYEQYF. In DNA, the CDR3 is TGTGCCAGCAGCTTATCCCTAGAGGGAACCTCCTACGAGCAGTACTTC.

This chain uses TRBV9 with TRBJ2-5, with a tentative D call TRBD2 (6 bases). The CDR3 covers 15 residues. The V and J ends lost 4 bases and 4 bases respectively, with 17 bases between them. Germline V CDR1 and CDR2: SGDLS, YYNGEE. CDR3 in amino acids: CASSILLGGGETQYF. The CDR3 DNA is TGTGCCAGCAGCATCCTATTGGGGGGAGGAGAGACCCAGTACTTC.

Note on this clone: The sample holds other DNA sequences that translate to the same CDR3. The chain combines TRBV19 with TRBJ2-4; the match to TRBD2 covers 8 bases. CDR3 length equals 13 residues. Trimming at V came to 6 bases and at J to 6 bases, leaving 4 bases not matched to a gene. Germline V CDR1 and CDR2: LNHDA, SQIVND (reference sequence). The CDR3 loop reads CASRTAGANIQYF. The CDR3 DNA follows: TGTGCCAGTAGGACAGCGGGGGCAAACATTCAGTACTTC.

For the CDR3, the DNA is TGTGCCAGCAGTTACTCGACAGCTCAGCCCCAGCATTTT. This sequence encodes CASSYSTAQPQHF. V is TRBV6-5 and J is TRBJ1-5; D might be TRBD1 (5 bases). V was trimmed by 0 bases and J by 6 bases, leaving 6 bases between them. This CDR3 region has 13 residues. Germline lookup yields CDR1 MNHEY and CDR2 SVGAGI.

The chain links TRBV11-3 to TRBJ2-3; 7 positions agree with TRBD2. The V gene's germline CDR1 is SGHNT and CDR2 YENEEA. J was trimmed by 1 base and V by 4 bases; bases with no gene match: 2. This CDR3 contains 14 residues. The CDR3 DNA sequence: TGTGCCAGCAGCTCTGGGAGGGGCACAGATACGCAGTATTTT. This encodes CASSSGRGTDTQYF.

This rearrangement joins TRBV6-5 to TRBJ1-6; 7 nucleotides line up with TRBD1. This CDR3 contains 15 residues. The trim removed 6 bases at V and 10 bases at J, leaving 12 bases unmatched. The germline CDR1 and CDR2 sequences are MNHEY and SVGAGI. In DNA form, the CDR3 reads TGTGCCAGCAGCAACAGGGGTCACGGTAACTCACCCCTCCACTTT. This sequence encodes CASSNRGHGNSPLHF.

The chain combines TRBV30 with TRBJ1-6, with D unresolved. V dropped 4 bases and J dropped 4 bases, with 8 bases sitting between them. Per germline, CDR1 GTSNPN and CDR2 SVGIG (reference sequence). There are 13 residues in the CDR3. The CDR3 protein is CAWKAGYNSPLHF. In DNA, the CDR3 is TGTGCCTGGAAAGCAGGTTATAATTCACCCCTCCACTTT.

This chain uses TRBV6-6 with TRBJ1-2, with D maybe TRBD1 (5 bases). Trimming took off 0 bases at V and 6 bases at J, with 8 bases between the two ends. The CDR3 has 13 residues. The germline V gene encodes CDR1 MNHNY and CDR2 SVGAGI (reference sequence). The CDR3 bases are TGTGCCAGCAGTTACTCGCGGGGGGATGGCTACACCTTC. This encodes CASSYSRGDGYTF.

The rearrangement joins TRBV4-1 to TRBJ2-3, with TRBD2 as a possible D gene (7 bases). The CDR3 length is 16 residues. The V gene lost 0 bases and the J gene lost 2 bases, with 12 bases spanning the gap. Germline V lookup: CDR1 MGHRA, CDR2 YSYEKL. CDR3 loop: CASSQDGGGDTDTQYF. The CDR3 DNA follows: TGCGCCAGCAGCCAAGATGGAGGGGGGGACACAGATACGCAGTATTTT.

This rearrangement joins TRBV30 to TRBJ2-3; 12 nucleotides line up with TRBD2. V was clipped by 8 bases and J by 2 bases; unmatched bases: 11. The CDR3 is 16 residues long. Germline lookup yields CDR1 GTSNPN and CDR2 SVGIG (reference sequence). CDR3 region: CATLSGLAGPTDTQYF. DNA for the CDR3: TGTGCCACCTTAAGTGGACTAGCGGGGCCCACAGATACGCAGTATTTT.

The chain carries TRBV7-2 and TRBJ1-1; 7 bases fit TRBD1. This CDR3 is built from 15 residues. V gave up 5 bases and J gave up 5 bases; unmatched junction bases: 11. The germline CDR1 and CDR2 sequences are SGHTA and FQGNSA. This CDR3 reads CASSQANRGWTEAFF. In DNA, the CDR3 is TGTGCCAGCAGCCAGGCGAACAGGGGATGGACTGAAGCTTTCTTT. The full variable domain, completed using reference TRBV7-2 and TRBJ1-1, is GAGVSQSPSNKVTEKGKDVELRCDPISGHTALYWYRQSLGQGLEFLIYFQGNSAPDKSGLPSDRFSAERTGGSVSTLTIQRTQQEDSAVYLCASSQANRGWTEAFFGQGTRLTVV.

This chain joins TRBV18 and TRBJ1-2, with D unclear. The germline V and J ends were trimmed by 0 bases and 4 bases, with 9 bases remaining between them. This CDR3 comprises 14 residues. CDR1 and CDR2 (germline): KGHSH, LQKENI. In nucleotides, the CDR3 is TGTGCCAGCTCACCACCCTCTGCTAGCTATGGCTACACCTTC. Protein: CASSPPSASYGYTF.

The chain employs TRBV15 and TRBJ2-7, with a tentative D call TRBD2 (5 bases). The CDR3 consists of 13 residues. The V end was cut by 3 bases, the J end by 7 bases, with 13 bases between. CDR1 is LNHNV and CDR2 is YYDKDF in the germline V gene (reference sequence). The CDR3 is CATSSRRGQEQYF. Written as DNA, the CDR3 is TGTGCCACCAGCAGTCGCCGGGGTCAAGAGCAGTACTTC.

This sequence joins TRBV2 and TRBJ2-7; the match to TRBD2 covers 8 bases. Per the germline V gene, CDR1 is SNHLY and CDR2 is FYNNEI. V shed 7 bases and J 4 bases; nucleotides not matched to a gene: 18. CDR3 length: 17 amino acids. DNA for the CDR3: TGTGCCAGCACCCTCCGCGCGGGGGGCCTCCCCCTTTACGAGCAGTACTTC. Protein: CASTLRAGGLPLYEQYF.

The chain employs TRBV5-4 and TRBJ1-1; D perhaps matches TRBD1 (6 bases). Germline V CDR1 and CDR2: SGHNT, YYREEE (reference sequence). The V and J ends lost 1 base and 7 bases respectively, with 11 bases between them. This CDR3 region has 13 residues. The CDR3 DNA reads TGTGCCAGCAGCTTGAGACAGGCAGGTGAAGCTTTCTTT. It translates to CASSLRQAGEAFF.

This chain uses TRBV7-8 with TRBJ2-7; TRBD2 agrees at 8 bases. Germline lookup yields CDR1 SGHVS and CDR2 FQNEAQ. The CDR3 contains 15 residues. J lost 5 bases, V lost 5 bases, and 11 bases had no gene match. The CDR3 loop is CASSQPGGGAHEQYF. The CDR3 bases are TGTGCCAGCAGCCAACCGGGAGGGGGGGCCCACGAGCAGTACTTC.

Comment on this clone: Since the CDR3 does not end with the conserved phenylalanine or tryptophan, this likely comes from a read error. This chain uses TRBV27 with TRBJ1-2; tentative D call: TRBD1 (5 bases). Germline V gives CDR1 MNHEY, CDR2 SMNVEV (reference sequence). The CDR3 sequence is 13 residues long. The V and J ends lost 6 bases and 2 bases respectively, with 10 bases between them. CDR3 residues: CASRDDRNYGYTL. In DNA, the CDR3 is TGTGCCAGCAGAGATGACAGAAACTATGGCTACACCCTC.

In nucleotides, the CDR3 is TGTGCCAGCAGCCCCGGGACAGGGGACAACTACGAGCAGTACTTC. This encodes CASSPGTGDNYEQYF. V and J are TRBV11-3 and TRBJ2-7; 10 bases match TRBD1. The V gene end was trimmed by 5 bases and the J gene end by 3 bases; junction bases not matched to a gene: 7. Germline V gene lookup returns CDR1 SGHNT and CDR2 YENEEA. The CDR3 is made up of 15 amino acids.

Here the CDR3 DNA reads TGCAGCGTCGTACGAGGTAACGAGCAGTACTTC. It is translated as CSVVRGNEQYF. V gene TRBV29-1 combines with J gene TRBJ2-7; D unresolved. The CDR3 spans 11 residues. V was cut by 6 bases and J by 5 bases, with 11 bases left in between. Germline V gives CDR1 SQVTM, CDR2 ANQGSEA.

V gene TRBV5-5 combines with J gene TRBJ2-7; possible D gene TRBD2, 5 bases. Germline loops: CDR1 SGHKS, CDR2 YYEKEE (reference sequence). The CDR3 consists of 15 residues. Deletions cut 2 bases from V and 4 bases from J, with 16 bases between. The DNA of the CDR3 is TGTGCCAGCAGCTTCGGACCGGGATCGATGTACGAGCAGTACTTC. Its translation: CASSFGPGSMYEQYF.